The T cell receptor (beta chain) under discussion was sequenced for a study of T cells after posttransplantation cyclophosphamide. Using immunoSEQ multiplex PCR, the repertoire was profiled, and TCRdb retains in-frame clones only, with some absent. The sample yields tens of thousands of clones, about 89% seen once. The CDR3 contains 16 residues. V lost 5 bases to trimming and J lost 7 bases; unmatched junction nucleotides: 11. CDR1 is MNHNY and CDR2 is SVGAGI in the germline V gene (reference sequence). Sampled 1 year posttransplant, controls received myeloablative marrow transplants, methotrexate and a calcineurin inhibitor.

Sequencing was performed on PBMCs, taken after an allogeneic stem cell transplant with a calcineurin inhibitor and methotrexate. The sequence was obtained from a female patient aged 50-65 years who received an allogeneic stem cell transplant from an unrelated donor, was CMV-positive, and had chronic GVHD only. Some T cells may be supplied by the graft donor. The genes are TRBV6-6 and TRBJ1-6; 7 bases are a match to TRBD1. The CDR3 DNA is TGTGCCAGCAGTACTCGTTCCGGGACAGCCAATTCACCCCTCCACTTT. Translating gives CASSTRSGTANSPLHF.